These T cell receptor beta chains were read from a single sample in a study of blood T cell repertoires in COVID-19. Assay: immunoSEQ multiplex PCR; the TCRdb copy retains only in-frame clones and omits some. Here the sample spans about 110,000 clones, under 80% being singletons. The sample comprised peripheral blood. These receptors were taken from a man aged 70-80 years with active or convalescent COVID-19. The conserved cysteine and the conserved F or W are not part of the CDR3 here.

TRBJ2-5 | TRBV6-6 | 12 | ASMDRGARETQY
TRBJ1-1 | TRBV23-1 | 13 | ASSQSGRGNTEAF
TRBJ2-3 | TRBV6-5 | 12 | ASTMTGGADTQY
TRBJ1-1 | TRBV10-3 | 11 | AISIGAGTEAF
TRBJ1-4 | TRBV19 | 13 | ASSIITSRNEKLF
TRBJ2-7 | TRBV19 | 13 | ASSVRQGGRDEQY
TRBJ1-5 | TRBV10-3 | 11 | AISAQGAQPQH
TRBJ1-5 | TRBV4-1 | 13 | ASSQDAQEDQPQH
TRBJ1-1 | TRBV12-3/TRBV12-4 | 11 | ASSLYTGTEAF
TRBJ2-3 | TRBV28 | 9 | ASSVDNTQY
TRBJ2-3 | TRBV6-6 | 13 | ASSPTRDIQDTQY
TRBJ1-3 | TRBV19 | 13 | ASSINRDSGNTIY
TRBJ2-7 | TRBV19 | 12 | ASSIGQGDGKQY
TRBJ1-6 | TRBV7-2 | 13 | ASSLEQGASSPLH
TRBJ2-3 | TRBV6-6 | 13 | ASSGLAGGTDTQY
TRBJ2-7 | TRBV29-1 | 13 | SVRGTSGTEDEQY
TRBJ2-3 | TRBV5-1 | 12 | ASREGTGPDTQY
TRBJ1-2 | TRBV28 | 12 | ASGLVAGSYGYT
TRBJ1-6 | TRBV9 | 13 | ASSSTGSYNSPLH
TRBJ2-3 | TRBV27 | 12 | ASSSGLSTDTQY
TRBJ1-1 | TRBV28 | 11 | ASSSDRNTEAF
TRBJ2-1 | TRBV5-1 | 13 | ASSLGGGSMNEQF
TRBJ1-3 | TRBV5-1 | 13 | ASSLDPGEGNTIY
TRBJ1-2 | TRBV27 | 11 | ASSPGTAIGYT
TRBJ1-1 | TRBV11-2 | 11 | ASSLGRNTEAF
TRBJ1-1 | TRBV19 | 10 | ASSDRVSEAF